The present TCR beta chain was sequenced within a study of blood T cell repertoires in COVID-19 (dated by TCRdb to about 2020). Regarding the study in general: Collaborator samples came from the United States, Italy and Spain and covered acute and convalescent phases of COVID-19. The dataset comprised deeply sampled blood TCRbeta repertoires from subjects exposed to, actively infected with, or recovered from COVID-19. The sample metadata nearly always contained a de-identified subject ID, COVID-19 status, age in years and sex. The prospective study material was composed of cDNA or gDNA derived from T cells, B-cell-depleted T cells, or PBMCs. The repertoires were released in a freely available public database intended as a resource for research on the immune response to SARS-CoV-2. HLA class I and class II types, where available, came from metadata supplied by the sample provider rather than from assay-based typing. Samples came from the ongoing ImmuneRACE study (first 160 participants) plus 1,254 subjects from 6 global collaborators. Broad study findings and their caveats: The amount of clinical and demographic metadata varied by source and participant and was provided uncurated.

TCRbeta CDR3 regions were amplified from genomic DNA using the immunoSEQ Assay, a bias-controlled multiplex PCR. The authors' pipeline ran thus. Nucleated cell counts per sample were estimated from amplification of reference gene primers within the assay. To quantify the absolute abundance of each unique TCRbeta CDR3 rearrangement, sequence reads were collapsed and filtered. For each sample, productive Simpson clonality was calculated by taking the square root of Simpson's diversity index across productive rearrangements. TCRdb holds this immuneACCESS table with in-frame rearrangements only. Some clones are missing; in checked studies, unresolved V genes explain under half, and the rest has no known cause. V, J and clone size derive from that table, while D and trimming were established from the DNA sequence. Within this sample are under 200,000 clones, with over 80% of them counted one time only. The ten largest clones take up 13% of the sample.

CDR1 and CDR2, per the germline V gene (reference sequence), are LNHNV and YYDKDF. The CDR3 has 16 amino acids, counting the end cysteine and phenylalanine. The read is trimmed to its CDR3 DNA, 48 bases read in frame from base 1. Trimming takes 0 bases from V and 3 bases from J, and the germline ends sit 14 bases apart. Comment on this clone: No cognate antigen has been identified for it. Base qualities are not at hand, and no much larger clone is one base apart.

In the prospective study, participants were about 18 to 95 years old, resided in approximately 22 geographic areas of the United States, and were enrolled through a virtual design. In the prospective study, cohorts were assigned on the basis of participant-reported clinical history obtained from a screening survey and a study questionnaire. Recovered participants in ImmuneRACE Cohort 3 were defined as having two consecutive negative NP/OP PCR tests, clearance from a healthcare professional, or resolution of symptoms. In the prospective study, mobile phlebotomists collected whole blood, serum and a nasopharyngeal or oropharyngeal swab from each participant. Over an approximately two-month period, participants in the prospective study had the option of providing additional blood draws and questionnaires. Before DNA extraction, prospective study blood samples were shipped either frozen or at room temperature.

The receptor was derived from a woman between 55 and 75 years old who had recovered from COVID-19. Recombination linked TRBV15 to TRBJ1-2, with the D segment identity uncertain. The sample comprised PBMCs or T cells enriched from blood (not recorded which). The bases read TGTGCCACCAGCAGAGATGAGTCAGCCGGGGACTATGGCTACACCTTC. Protein translation: CATSRDESAGDYGYTF. Reference TRBV15 and TRBJ1-2 genes cover what lies past the CDR3, so the full variable domain is DAMVIQNPRYQVTQFGKPVTLSCSQTLNHNVMYWYQQKSSQAPKLLFHYYDKDFNNEADTPDNFQSRRPNTSFCFLDIRSPGLGDTAMYLCATSRDESAGDYGYTFGSGTRLTVV.